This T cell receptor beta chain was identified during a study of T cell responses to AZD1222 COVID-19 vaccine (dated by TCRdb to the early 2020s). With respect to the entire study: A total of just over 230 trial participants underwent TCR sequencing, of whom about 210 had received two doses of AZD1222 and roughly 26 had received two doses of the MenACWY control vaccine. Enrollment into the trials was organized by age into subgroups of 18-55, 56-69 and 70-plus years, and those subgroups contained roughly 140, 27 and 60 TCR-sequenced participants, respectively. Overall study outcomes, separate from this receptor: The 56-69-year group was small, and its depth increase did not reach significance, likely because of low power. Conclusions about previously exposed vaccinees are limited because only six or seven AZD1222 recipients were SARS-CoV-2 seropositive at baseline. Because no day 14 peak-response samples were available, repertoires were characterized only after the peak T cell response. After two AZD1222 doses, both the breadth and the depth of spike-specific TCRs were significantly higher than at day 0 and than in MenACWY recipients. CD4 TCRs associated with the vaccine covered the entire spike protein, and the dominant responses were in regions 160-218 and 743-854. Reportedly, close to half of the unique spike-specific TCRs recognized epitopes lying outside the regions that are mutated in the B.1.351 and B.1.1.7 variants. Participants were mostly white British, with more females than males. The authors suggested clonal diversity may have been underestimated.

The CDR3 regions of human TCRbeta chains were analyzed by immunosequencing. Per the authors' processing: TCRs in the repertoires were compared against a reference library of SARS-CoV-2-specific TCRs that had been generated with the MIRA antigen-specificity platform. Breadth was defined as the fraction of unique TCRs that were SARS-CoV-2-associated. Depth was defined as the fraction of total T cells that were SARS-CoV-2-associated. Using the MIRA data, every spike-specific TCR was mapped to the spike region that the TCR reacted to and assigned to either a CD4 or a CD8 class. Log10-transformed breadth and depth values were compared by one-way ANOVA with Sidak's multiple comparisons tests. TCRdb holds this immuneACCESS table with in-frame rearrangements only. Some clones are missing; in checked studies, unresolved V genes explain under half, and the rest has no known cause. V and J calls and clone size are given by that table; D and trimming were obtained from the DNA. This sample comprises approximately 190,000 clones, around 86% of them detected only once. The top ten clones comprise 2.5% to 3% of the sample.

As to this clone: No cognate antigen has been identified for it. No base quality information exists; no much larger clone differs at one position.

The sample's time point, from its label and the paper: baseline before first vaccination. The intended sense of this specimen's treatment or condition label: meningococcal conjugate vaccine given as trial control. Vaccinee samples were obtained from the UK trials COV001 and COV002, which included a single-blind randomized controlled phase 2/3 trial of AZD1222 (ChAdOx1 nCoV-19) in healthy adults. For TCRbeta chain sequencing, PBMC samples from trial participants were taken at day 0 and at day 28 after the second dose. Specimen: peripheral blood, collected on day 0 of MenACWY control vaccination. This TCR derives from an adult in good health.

The CDR3 reads as follows: CASSVGENTQYF. At the DNA level, the sequence is TGTGCCAGCAGCGTTGGAGAGAATACGCAGTATTTT. The rearrangement joined TRBV9 to TRBJ2-3, with the D gene not clear enough to name. A distance of 8 bases separates the germline ends of V and J, which lose 2 bases and 7 bases respectively. CDR1 and CDR2 (SGDLS, YYNGEE) derive from the germline V gene. The CDR3 covers 12 residues, taking in both the cysteine and the phenylalanine. This entry keeps only the CDR3 DNA: 36 bases, framed from base 1. Joined to the reference TRBV9 and TRBJ2-3 proteins, this CDR3 gives the full variable domain: DSGVTQTPKHLITATGQRVTLRCSPRSGDLSVYWYQQSLDQGLQFLIQYYNGEERAKGNILERFSAQQFPDLHSELNLSSLELGDSALYFCASSVGENTQYFGPGTRLTVL.